Listed below are T cell receptor beta chains from one sample, sequenced in a study of pediatric ulcerative colitis. Here immunoSEQ multiplex PCR was the method, and the copy in TCRdb shows in-frame clones only, minus some. This table has 30,000 or so clones, roughly 81% appearing once. The specimen was gut tissue. The receptors were sampled from a boy aged 5-17 years with mild ulcerative colitis. Both conserved end residues are part of each CDR3. Each record gives: D gene, J gene, CDR3 length, V gene, clone size, CDR3 DNA, CDR3 protein. D genes are given only for firm matches. The size of a clone is reported for some rows only, either as once, few or many, or as a class for expanded clones.

D: NA
J: TRBJ1-2
length: 17
V: TRBV5-5
size: NA
DNA: TGTGCCAGCACCTCGCTTGTTCGCCGGAGGGGTAACTATGGCTACACCTTC
CDR3: CASTSLVRRRGNYGYTF

D: NA
J: TRBJ1-2
length: 15
V: TRBV7-6
size: NA
DNA: TGTGCCAGCAGCTTAGCGGTCAGCACCTACTATGGCTACACCTTC
CDR3: CASSLAVSTYYGYTF

D: NA
J: TRBJ2-1
length: 14
V: TRBV4-1
size: NA
DNA: TGCGCCAGCAGCCAAGATTCACGGACAAATGAGCAGTTCTTC
CDR3: CASSQDSRTNEQFF

D: TRBD1
J: TRBJ2-2
length: 16
V: TRBV11-3
size: NA
DNA: TGTGCCAGCAGCGAAAGGGACAGGGGGCGAACCGGGGAGCTGTTTTTT
CDR3: CASSERDRGRTGELFF

D: NA
J: TRBJ2-3
length: 14
V: TRBV19
size: NA
DNA: TGTGCCAGTAGTATAGGCGGCAGCACAGATACGCAGTATTTT
CDR3: CASSIGGSTDTQYF

D: NA
J: TRBJ2-1
length: 11
V: TRBV5-1
size: NA
DNA: TGCGCCAGCAGCTTGATCAATGAGCAGTTCTTC
CDR3: CASSLINEQFF

D: TRBD2
J: TRBJ2-1
length: 17
V: TRBV12-5
size: NA
DNA: TGTGCTAGTGGTTTGGTACCTAGCGGGGTTTTCTCCAATGAGCAGTTCTTC
CDR3: CASGLVPSGVFSNEQFF

D: NA
J: TRBJ1-2
length: 14
V: TRBV6-5
size: NA
DNA: TGTGCCAGCAGTCATGGACGGACGAACTATGGCTACACCTTC
CDR3: CASSHGRTNYGYTF

D: TRBD1
J: TRBJ1-2
length: 12
V: TRBV5-1
size: NA
DNA: TGCGCCAGCAGCCGACAGGGGTATGGCTACACCTTC
CDR3: CASSRQGYGYTF

D: TRBD1
J: TRBJ1-2
length: 16
V: TRBV7-8
size: NA
DNA: TGTGCCAGCAGCTTAGTGGGGGGACAGGGATCCGTTGGCTACACCTTC
CDR3: CASSLVGGQGSVGYTF

D: NA
J: TRBJ2-1
length: 13
V: TRBV29-1
size: NA
DNA: TGCAGCGTTGGGTCAGACTCCTACAATGAGCAGTTCTTC
CDR3: CSVGSDSYNEQFF

D: NA
J: TRBJ1-1
length: 13
V: TRBV9
size: NA
DNA: TGTGCCAGCAGCGTAATATCAAACACTGAAGCTTTCTTT
CDR3: CASSVISNTEAFF

D: TRBD1
J: TRBJ1-1
length: 17
V: TRBV5-1
size: NA
DNA: TGCGCCAGCAGTCCCCTTCGGGACAGTAAAAGGAACACTGAAGCTTTCTTT
CDR3: CASSPLRDSKRNTEAFF

D: TRBD1
J: TRBJ1-2
length: 17
V: TRBV5-8
size: NA
DNA: TGTGCCAGCAGCCTGACCGGACAGGGGGCCATTCCCTATGGCTACACCTTC
CDR3: CASSLTGQGAIPYGYTF

D: NA
J: TRBJ2-7
length: 14
V: TRBV5-4
size: NA
DNA: TGTGCCAGCAGCTTGAAGTCAGGGGCGAGAGAGCAGTACTTC
CDR3: CASSLKSGAREQYF

D: TRBD1
J: TRBJ1-1
length: 14
V: TRBV5-6
size: NA
DNA: TGTGCCAGCAGCTTGCTGACAGGGAGCACTGAAGCTTTCTTT
CDR3: CASSLLTGSTEAFF

D: NA
J: TRBJ1-1
length: 15
V: TRBV5-1
size: NA
DNA: TGCGCCAGCAGCTTAAGGGCCCAGCGGGAGGACGCTGCTTTCTTT
CDR3: CASSLRAQREDAAFF

D: NA
J: TRBJ1-2
length: 13
V: TRBV5-1
size: few
DNA: TGCGCCAGCAGCTTGGCCGGACTCGATGGCTACACCTTC
CDR3: CASSLAGLDGYTF

D: NA
J: TRBJ2-7
length: 15
V: TRBV5-1
size: NA
DNA: TGCGCCAGCAGCTCTTTGGGACATTCCTCCTACGAGCAGTACTTC
CDR3: CASSSLGHSSYEQYF

D: NA
J: TRBJ1-2
length: 15
V: TRBV4-1
size: NA
DNA: TGCGCCAGCAGCCAAATTCCGGCAACTAACTATGGCTACACCTTC
CDR3: CASSQIPATNYGYTF

D: NA
J: TRBJ1-6
length: 14
V: TRBV14
size: NA
DNA: TGTGCCAGCAGTAGCAGGGTATTTGATTCACCCCTCCACTTT
CDR3: CASSSRVFDSPLHF

D: NA
J: TRBJ1-3
length: 16
V: TRBV14
size: NA
DNA: TGTGCCAGCAGCCAGGTAGCCCCCTACTCTGGAAACACCATATATTTT
CDR3: CASSQVAPYSGNTIYF

D: NA
J: TRBJ1-5
length: 14
V: TRBV19
size: NA
DNA: TGTGCCAGTAGTCCCCCGGAGGGAGGTCAGCCCCAGCATTTT
CDR3: CASSPPEGGQPQHF

D: TRBD2
J: TRBJ2-7
length: 15
V: TRBV4-2
size: NA
DNA: TGTGCCAGCAGCCCAACGGGGGGTCTCGTCTACGAGCAGTACTTC
CDR3: CASSPTGGLVYEQYF

D: NA
J: TRBJ2-2
length: 13
V: TRBV19
size: NA
DNA: TGTGCCAGTAGCCATCCCTACACCGGGGAGCTGTTTTTT
CDR3: CASSHPYTGELFF

D: NA
J: TRBJ2-7
length: 14
V: TRBV6-6
size: NA
DNA: TGTGCCAGCAGTTACAAAGACGGAGCCTACGAGCAGTACTTC
CDR3: CASSYKDGAYEQYF

D: NA
J: TRBJ2-3
length: 15
V: TRBV6-5
size: NA
DNA: TGTGCCAGCAGCAAAACAGGAGCTAGCACAGATACGCAGTATTTT
CDR3: CASSKTGASTDTQYF

D: NA
J: TRBJ1-1
length: 16
V: TRBV19
size: once
DNA: TGTGCCAGTAGTAGCACCGTTCGGCTCATGAACACTGAAGCTTTCTTT
CDR3: CASSSTVRLMNTEAFF

D: TRBD1
J: TRBJ1-6
length: 14
V: TRBV27
size: NA
DNA: TGTGCCAGCAGTATACAGGGGGGTGGGGCACCCCTCCACTTT
CDR3: CASSIQGGGAPLHF

D: NA
J: TRBJ2-5
length: 14
V: TRBV5-4
size: NA
DNA: TGTGCCAGCACCCAACGGGGCCAGGGGGGGACCCAGTACTTC
CDR3: CASTQRGQGGTQYF

D: NA
J: TRBJ1-1
length: 15
V: TRBV7-9
size: NA
DNA: TGTGCCAGCAGCTTGTCTGGCCCGGGGGACACTGAAGCTTTCTTT
CDR3: CASSLSGPGDTEAFF

D: TRBD1
J: TRBJ1-2
length: 15
V: TRBV7-8
size: few
DNA: TGTGCCAGCAGCACCCGAGCGCGGACAGGGGATGGCTACACCTTC
CDR3: CASSTRARTGDGYTF

D: TRBD1
J: TRBJ1-6
length: 15
V: TRBV2
size: NA
DNA: TGTGCCAGCAGCGGACAGGGCCGCTATAATTCACCCCTCCACTTT
CDR3: CASSGQGRYNSPLHF

D: TRBD1
J: TRBJ1-2
length: 13
V: TRBV19
size: NA
DNA: TGTGCCAGTAGTTCCCGGACAGGGGCTGGCTACACCTTC
CDR3: CASSSRTGAGYTF

D: NA
J: TRBJ2-2
length: 12
V: TRBV18
size: NA
DNA: TGTGCCAGCTCACCAAACACCGGGGAGCTGTTTTTT
CDR3: CASSPNTGELFF

D: TRBD1
J: TRBJ1-2
length: 16
V: TRBV9
size: NA
DNA: TGTGCCAGCAGCCCAAGGGCTCCGGGACAGGCTTATGGCTACACCTTC
CDR3: CASSPRAPGQAYGYTF

D: TRBD1
J: TRBJ1-1
length: 12
V: TRBV7-9
size: once
DNA: TGTGCCAGCAGCGGAGGGACAGTTGAAGCTTTCTTT
CDR3: CASSGGTVEAFF